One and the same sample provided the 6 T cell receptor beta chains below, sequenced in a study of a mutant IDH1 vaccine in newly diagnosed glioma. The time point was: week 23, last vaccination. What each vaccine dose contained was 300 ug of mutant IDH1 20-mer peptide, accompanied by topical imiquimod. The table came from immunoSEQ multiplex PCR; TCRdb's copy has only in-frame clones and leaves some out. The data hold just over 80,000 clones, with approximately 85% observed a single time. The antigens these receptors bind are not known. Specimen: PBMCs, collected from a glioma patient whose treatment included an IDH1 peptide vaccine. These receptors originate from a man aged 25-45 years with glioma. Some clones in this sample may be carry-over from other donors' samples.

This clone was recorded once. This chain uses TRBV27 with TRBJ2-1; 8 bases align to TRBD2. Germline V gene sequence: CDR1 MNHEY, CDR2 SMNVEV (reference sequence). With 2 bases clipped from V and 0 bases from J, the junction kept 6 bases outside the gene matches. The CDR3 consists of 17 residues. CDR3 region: CASSLLAGASSYNEQFF. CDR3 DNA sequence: TGTGCCAGCAGTTTACTAGCGGGTGCTAGCTCCTACAATGAGCAGTTCTTC.

CDR3 sequence (DNA): TGTGCCAGCAGTGAACACTCCTTATCCTCTGGAAACACCATATATTTT. It translates to CASSEHSLSSGNTIYF. This rearrangement joins TRBV6-1 to TRBJ1-3; D unresolved. This CDR3 region has 16 residues. Germline lookup yields CDR1 MNHNS and CDR2 SASEGT. Trimming removed 2 bases at V and 0 bases at J, with 11 bases between.

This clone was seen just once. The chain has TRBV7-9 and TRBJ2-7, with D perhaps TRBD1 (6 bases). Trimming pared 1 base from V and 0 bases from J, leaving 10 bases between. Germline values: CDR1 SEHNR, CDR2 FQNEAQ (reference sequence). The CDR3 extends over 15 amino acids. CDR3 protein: CASSLGVTGSYEQYF. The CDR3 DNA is TGTGCCAGCAGCTTAGGGGTGACAGGCTCCTACGAGCAGTACTTC.

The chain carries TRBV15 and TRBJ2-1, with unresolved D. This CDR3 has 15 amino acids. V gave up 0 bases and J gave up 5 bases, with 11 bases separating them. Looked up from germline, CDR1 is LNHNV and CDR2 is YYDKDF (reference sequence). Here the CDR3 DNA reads TGTGCCACCAGCAGAGATCTTGCGAGAAACAATGAGCAGTTCTTC. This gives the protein CATSRDLARNNEQFF.

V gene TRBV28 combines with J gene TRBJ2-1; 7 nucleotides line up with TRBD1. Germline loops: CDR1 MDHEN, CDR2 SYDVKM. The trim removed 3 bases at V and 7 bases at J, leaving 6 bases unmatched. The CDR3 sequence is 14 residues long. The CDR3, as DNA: TGTGCCAGCAGTTTTGGTCAGGGGGTGAATGAGCAGTTCTTC. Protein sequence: CASSFGQGVNEQFF.

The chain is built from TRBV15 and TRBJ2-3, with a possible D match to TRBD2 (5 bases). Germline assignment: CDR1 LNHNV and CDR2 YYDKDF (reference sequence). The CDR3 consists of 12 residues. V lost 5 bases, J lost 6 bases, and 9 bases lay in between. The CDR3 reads CATSPRGDTQYF. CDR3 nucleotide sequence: TGTGCCACCAGCCCCCGAGGGGATACGCAGTATTTT.